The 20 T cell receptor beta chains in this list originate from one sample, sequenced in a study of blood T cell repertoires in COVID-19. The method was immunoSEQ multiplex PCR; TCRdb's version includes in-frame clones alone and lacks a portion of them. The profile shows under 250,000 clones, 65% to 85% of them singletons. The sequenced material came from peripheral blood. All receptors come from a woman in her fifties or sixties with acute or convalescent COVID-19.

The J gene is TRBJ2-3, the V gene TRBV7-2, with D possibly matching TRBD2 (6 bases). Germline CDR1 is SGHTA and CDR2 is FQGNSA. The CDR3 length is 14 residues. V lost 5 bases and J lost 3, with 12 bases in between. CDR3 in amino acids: CASSPGGRTDTQYF. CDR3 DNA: TGTGCCAGCAGCCCCGGGGGTCGGACAGATACGCAGTATTTT. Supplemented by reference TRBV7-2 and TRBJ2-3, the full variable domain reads GAGVSQSPSNKVTEKGKDVELRCDPISGHTALYWYRQSLGQGLEFLIYFQGNSAPDKSGLPSDRFSAERTGGSVSTLTIQRTQQEDSAVYLCASSPGGRTDTQYFGPGTRLTVL.

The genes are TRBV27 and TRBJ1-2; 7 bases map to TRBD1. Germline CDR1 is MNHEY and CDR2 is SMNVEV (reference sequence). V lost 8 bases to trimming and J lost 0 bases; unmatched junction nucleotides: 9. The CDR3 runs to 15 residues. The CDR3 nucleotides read TGTGCCAGCCTGACAGGGAGTCTCACTAACTATGGCTACACCTTC. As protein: CASLTGSLTNYGYTF.

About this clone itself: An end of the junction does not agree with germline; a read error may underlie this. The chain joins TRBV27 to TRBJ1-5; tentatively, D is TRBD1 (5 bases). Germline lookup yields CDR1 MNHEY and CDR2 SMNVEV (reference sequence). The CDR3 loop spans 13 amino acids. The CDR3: CASSFTGNQPQHF. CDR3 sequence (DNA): TGTGCCAGCAGCTTCACAGGCAACCAGCCCCAGCATTTT.

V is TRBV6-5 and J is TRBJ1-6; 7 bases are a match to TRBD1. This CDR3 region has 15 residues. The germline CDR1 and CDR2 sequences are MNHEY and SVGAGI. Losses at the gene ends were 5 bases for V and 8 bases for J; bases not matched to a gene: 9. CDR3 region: CASSRAGQADSPLHF. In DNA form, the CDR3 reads TGTGCCAGCAGTAGAGCCGGACAGGCGGATTCACCCCTCCACTTT.

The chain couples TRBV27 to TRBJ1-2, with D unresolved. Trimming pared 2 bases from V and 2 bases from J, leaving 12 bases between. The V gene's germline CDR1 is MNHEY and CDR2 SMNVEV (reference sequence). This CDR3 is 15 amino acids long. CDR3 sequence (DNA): TGTGCCAGCAGTTTAGCGAGTCCCCCCAACTATGGCTACACCTTC. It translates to CASSLASPPNYGYTF.

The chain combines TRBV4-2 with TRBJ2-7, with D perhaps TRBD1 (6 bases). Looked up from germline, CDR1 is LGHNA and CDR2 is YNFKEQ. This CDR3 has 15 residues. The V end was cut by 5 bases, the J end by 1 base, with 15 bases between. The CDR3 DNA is TGTGCCAGCAGCTCCCAGACAGGCGATTCCTACGAGCAGTACTTC. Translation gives CASSSQTGDSYEQYF.

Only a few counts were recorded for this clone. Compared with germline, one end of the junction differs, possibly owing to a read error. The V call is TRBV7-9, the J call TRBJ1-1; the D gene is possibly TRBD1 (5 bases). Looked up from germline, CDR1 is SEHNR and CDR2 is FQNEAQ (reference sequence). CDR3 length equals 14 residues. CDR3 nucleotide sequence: TGTGCCAGCAGCTTAGATCGAACCGGCACAGGATGGCGATTT. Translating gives CASSLDRTGTGWRF.

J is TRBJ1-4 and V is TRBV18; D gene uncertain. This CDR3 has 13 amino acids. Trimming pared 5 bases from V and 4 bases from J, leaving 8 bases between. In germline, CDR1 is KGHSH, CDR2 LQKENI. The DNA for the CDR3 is TGTGCCAGCTCAACTACGCTTAATGAAAAACTGTTTTTT. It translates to CASSTTLNEKLFF.

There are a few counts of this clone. The CDR3, as DNA: TGCGCCAGCCAACTGGGACTAGCGGGGGGACCGGCCTGGAATGAGCAGTTCTTC. Its protein is CASQLGLAGGPAWNEQFF. The rearrangement joins TRBV5-1 to TRBJ2-1; 15 bases match TRBD2. V trimming: 7 bases; J trimming: 7 bases; junction bases outside the gene matches: 15. Germline lookup yields CDR1 SGHRS and CDR2 YFSETQ. This CDR3 has 18 amino acids.

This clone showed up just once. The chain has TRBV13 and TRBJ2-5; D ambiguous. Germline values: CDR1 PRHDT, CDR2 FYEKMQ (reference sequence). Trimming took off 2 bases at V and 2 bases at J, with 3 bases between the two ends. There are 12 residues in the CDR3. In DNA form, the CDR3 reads TGTGCCAGCAGCTTAACTCAAGAGACCCAGTACTTC. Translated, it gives CASSLTQETQYF.

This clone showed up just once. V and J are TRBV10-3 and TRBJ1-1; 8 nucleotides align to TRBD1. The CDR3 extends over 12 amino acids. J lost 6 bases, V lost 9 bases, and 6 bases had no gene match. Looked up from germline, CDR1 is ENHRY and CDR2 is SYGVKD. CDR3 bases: TGTGCCATTGCTGACAGGGGACCTGAAGCTTTCTTT. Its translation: CAIADRGPEAFF.

The CDR3 is CASSFILAGPSNEQFF. As DNA, the CDR3 is TGTGCCAGCAGCTTTATCCTAGCGGGGCCCTCAAATGAGCAGTTCTTC. The chain combines TRBV3-1 (or the pseudogene TRBV3-2) with TRBJ2-1; 9 bases are shared with TRBD2. Trimming at V came to 5 bases and at J to 7 bases, leaving 12 bases not matched to a gene. The CDR3 covers 16 residues. The germline V gene encodes CDR1 LGHDT and CDR2 YNNKEL (reference sequence).

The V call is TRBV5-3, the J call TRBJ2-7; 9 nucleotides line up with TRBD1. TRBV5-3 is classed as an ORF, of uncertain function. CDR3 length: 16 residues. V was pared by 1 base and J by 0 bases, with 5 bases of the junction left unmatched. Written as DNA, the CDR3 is TGTGCCAGAAGCTTGTTTGGACAGGGGACCTCCTACGAGCAGTACTTC. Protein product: CARSLFGQGTSYEQYF.

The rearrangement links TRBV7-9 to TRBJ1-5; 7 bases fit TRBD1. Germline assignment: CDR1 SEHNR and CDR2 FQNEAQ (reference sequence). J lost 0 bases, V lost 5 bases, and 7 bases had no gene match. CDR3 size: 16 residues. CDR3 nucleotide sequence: TGTGCCAGCAGCGCCACTACAGGGGTTAGCAATCAGCCCCAGCATTTT. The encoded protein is CASSATTGVSNQPQHF.

CDR3 region: CASSVAGQGRELFF. The CDR3 coding sequence is TGTGCCAGCAGCGTAGCAGGACAGGGGAGGGAACTGTTTTTT. The chain has TRBV9 and TRBJ1-4; 9 nucleotides match TRBD1. Looked up from germline, CDR1 is SGDLS and CDR2 is YYNGEE. The CDR3 has 14 amino acids. Trimming cost V 0 bases and J 12 bases; bases outside gene matches: 6.

The CDR3 nucleotides are TGTGCCAGCAGCGCAGCTGGGGACAGGGGGACTTCACCCCTCCACTTT. It is translated as CASSAAGDRGTSPLHF. V and J are TRBV9 and TRBJ1-6; TRBD1 matches 11 bases. The germline V gene has CDR1 SGDLS and CDR2 YYNGEE. This CDR3 comprises 16 residues. The V gene end was trimmed by 3 bases and the J gene end by 9 bases; junction bases not matched to a gene: 8.

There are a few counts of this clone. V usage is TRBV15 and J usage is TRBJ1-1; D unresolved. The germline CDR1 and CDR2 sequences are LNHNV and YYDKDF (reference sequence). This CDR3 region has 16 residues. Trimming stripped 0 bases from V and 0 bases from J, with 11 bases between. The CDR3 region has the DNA TGTGCCACCAGCAGAGATCTGCCAGGTTTGAACACTGAAGCTTTCTTT. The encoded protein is CATSRDLPGLNTEAFF.

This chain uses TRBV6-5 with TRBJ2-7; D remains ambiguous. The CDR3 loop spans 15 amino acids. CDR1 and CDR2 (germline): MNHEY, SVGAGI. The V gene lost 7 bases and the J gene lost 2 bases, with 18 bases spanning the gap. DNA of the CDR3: TGTGCCAGCACCCAGTGGTGGGCCGGTACCTACGAGCAGTACTTC. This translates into CASTQWWAGTYEQYF.

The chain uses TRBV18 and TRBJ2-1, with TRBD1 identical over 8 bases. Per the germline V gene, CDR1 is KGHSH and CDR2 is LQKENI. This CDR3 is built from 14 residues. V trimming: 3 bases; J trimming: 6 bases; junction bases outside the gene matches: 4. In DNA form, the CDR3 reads TGTGCCAGCTCACCGACAGGGGTTGGCAATGAGCAGTTCTTC. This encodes CASSPTGVGNEQFF.

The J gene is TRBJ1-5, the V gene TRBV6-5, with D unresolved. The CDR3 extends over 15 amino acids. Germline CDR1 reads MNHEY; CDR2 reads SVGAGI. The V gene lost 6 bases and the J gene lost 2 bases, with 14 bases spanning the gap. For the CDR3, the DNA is TGTGCCAGCAGCCGCGGGCGGGGAGGCAATCAGCCCCAGCATTTT. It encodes CASSRGRGGNQPQHF.